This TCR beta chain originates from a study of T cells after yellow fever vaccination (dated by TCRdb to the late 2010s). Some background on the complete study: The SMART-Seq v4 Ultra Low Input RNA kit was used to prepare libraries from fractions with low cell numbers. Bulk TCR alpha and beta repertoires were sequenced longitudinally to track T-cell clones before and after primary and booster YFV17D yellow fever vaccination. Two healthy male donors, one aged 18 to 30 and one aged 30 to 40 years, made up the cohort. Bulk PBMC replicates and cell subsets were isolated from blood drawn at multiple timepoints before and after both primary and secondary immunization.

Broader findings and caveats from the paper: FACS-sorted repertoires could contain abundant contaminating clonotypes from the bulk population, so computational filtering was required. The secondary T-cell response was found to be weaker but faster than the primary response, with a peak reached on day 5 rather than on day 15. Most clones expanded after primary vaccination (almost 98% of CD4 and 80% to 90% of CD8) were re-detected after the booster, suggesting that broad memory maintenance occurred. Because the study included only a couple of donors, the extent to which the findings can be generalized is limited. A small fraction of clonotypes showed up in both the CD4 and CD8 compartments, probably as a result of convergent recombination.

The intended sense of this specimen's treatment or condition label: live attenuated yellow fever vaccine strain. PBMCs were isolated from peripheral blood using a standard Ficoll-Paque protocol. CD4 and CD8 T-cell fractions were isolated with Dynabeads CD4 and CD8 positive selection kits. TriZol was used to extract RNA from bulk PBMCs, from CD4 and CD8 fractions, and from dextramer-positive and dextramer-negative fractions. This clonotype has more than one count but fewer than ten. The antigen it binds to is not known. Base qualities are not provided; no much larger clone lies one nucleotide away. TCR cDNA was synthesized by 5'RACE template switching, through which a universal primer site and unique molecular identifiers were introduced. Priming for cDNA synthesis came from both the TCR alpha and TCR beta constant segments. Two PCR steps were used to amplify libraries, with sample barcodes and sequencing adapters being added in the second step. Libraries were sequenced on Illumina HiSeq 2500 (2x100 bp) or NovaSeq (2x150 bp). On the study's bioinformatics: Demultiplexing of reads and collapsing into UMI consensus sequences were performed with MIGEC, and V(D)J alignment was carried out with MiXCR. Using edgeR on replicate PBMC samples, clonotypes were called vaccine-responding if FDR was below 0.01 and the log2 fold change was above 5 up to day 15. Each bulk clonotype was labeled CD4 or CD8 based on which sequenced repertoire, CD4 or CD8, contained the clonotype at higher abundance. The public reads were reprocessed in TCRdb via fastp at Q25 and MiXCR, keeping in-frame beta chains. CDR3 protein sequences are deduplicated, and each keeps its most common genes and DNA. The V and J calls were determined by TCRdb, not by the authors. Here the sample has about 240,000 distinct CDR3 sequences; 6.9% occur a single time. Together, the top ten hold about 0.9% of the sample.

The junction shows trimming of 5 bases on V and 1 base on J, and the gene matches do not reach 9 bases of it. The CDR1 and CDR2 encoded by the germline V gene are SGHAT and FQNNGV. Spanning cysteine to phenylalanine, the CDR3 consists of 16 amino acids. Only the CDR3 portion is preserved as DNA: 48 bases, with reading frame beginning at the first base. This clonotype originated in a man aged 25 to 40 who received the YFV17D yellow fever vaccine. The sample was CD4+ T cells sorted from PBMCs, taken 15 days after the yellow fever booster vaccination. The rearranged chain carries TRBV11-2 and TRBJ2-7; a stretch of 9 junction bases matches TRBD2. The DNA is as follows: TGTGCCAGCAGCCACGGTAGCGGGAGTTGGTCCTACGAGCAGTACTTC. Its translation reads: CASSHGSGSWSYEQYF.